This entry concerns a single T cell receptor beta chain. The antigen is unknown. This record belongs to a study of T cell responses to AZD1222 COVID-19 vaccine. About the research overall: Second doses that came at about 4 or about 12 weeks were put together. Points from the study as a whole: Unmutated variant regions are reportedly targeted by nearly half of spike-specific TCRs. Spike-wide coverage was observed for vaccine-associated CD4 TCRs, with dominant responses at 160-218 and 743-854. Donor demographics were predominantly white British with a female majority; clonal diversity may be underestimated.

TCRdb's copy holds only in-frame clones and misses some; the assay was immunoSEQ multiplex PCR. The repertoire holds around 180,000 clones, with 94% as singletons. This TCR came from an adult in good health. Sequenced here: peripheral blood, sampled on day 0 of AZD1222 vaccination.

The CDR3 DNA sequence: TGTGCCAGCAGCGATCGAGGGAGCGGCAATCAGCCCCAGCATTTT. Translated, it gives CASSDRGSGNQPQHF. The chain joins TRBV5-4 to TRBJ1-5, with D uncertain. CDR1 and CDR2 (germline): SGHNT, YYREEE (reference sequence). Trimming removed 4 bases from V and 2 bases from J, with 13 bases in between. The CDR3 contains 15 residues.